This T cell receptor beta chain was profiled in a study of blood T cell repertoires in COVID-19 (TCRdb year 2020). Regarding the study in general: Samples covering the acute and convalescent phases of COVID-19 were provided by collaborators in the United States, Italy and Spain. The prospective study material was composed of cDNA or gDNA derived from T cells, B-cell-depleted T cells, or PBMCs. Subjects who had been exposed to COVID-19, were actively infected with it, or had recovered from it provided the deeply sampled blood TCRbeta repertoires that made up the dataset. The repertoires were made available in a free public database intended to serve as a resource for research on the immune response to SARS-CoV-2. Samples came from the ongoing ImmuneRACE study (first 160 participants) plus 1,254 subjects from 6 global collaborators. Sample metadata almost always included a de-identified subject ID, COVID-19 status, age in years and sex. Where HLA class I and class II types were available, the types were taken from metadata supplied by the sample provider, not from assay-based typing. The investigation overall reported the following: The quantity of clinical and demographic metadata differed by source and by participant and was supplied without curation.

CDR1 and CDR2, looked up from the germline V gene, are MNHEY and SVGEGT. Trimming costs V 6 bases and J 6 bases, and their ends lie 13 bases apart. Including cysteine and phenylalanine, the CDR3 has 13 amino acids. The entry retains the CDR3 DNA only, 39 bases that are in frame from base 1. In the case of this clone: Its antigen remains unidentified. No base quality values were provided; no much bigger clone lies one nucleotide off.

The collaborating institutions used their own protocols to collect whole blood in K2EDTA tubes. For TCRbeta analysis, collaborators shipped samples in one of three forms: frozen whole blood, isolated PBMCs, or DNA extracted from either of those sample types. TCRbeta CDR3 regions were amplified from genomic DNA by means of the immunoSEQ Assay, a bias-controlled multiplex PCR. Per the original workflow: Nucleated cell counts per sample were estimated from amplification of reference gene primers within the assay. Sequence reads were collapsed and filtered to measure the absolute abundance of every unique TCRbeta CDR3 rearrangement. Productive Simpson clonality was computed per sample as the square root of Simpson's diversity index over productive rearrangements. TCRdb took this table from immuneACCESS and kept in-frame rearrangements with V and J called. Such tables lack part of the clones; where checked against another copy, unresolved V genes explain under half of the gap, and the rest is unexplained. V and J calls plus clone size are reproduced from that table; the DNA served to infer D and trimming. The sample data list around 180,000 clones, and about 84% of these were observed just once. Approximately 5.4% of the sample comes from the top ten.

The clonotype originates from a woman in her twenties or thirties with acute or convalescent COVID-19. The sequenced sample was peripheral blood. Recombination connected TRBV6-2 or TRBV6-3 to TRBJ2-3; tentative D gene TRBD1, with 6 bases matching. The bases read TGTGCCAGCAGCCCACCCAGGGGTGATACGCAGTATTTT. Its product reads: CASSPPRGDTQYF.